Shown below are 5 T cell receptor beta chains from a single sample sequenced in a study of blood T cell repertoires in COVID-19. TCRdb keeps only in-frame clones here, not all; method: immunoSEQ multiplex PCR. This sample has 150,000 to 200,000 clones, with more than 80% found just once. The sample taken for sequencing was peripheral blood. These receptors all come from a man in his fifties or sixties with acute or convalescent COVID-19.

The genes are TRBV29-1 and TRBJ1-5; 7 positions match TRBD1. J lost 4 bases, V lost 5 bases, and 5 bases had no gene match. The CDR3 spans 13 residues. Germline CDR1 and CDR2: SQVTM and ANQGSEA. The DNA for the CDR3 is TGCAGCGTTACCACAGGGGTTAATCAGCCCCAGCATTTT. Translated: CSVTTGVNQPQHF. The full variable domain, rest sourced from reference TRBV29-1 and TRBJ1-5, is SAVISQKPSRDICQRGTSLTIQCQVDSQVTMMFWYRQQPGQSLTLIATANQGSEATYESGFVIDKFPISRPNLTFSTLTVSNMSPEDSSIYLCSVTTGVNQPQHFGDGTRLSIL.

V usage is TRBV7-2 and J usage is TRBJ2-1, with a possible D match to TRBD1 (6 bases). The V gene's germline CDR1 is SGHTA and CDR2 FQGNSA. The CDR3 spans 14 residues. Deletions cut 5 bases from V and 5 bases from J, with 13 bases between. This CDR3 is CASSHPGAHNEQFF. CDR3 bases: TGTGCCAGCAGCCATCCAGGGGCCCACAATGAGCAGTTCTTC.

This clone was recorded once. This rearrangement joins TRBV6-5 to TRBJ1-4; maybe TRBD1 (6 bases). The V end lost 4 bases, the J end lost 8 bases, and 20 bases lay between the germline ends. The CDR3 length is 16 residues. CDR1 is MNHEY and CDR2 is SVGAGI in the germline V gene. CDR3 coding DNA: TGTGCCAGCAGTTTCACCCAGGGGAAGACGCGGGAAAAACTGTTTTTT. Its translation is CASSFTQGKTREKLFF.

The V call is TRBV4-2, the J call TRBJ1-5; D uncertain. Trimming left V 4 bases short and J 7 bases short, with 17 bases between. CDR3 length equals 15 residues. CDR1 is LGHNA and CDR2 is YNFKEQ in the germline V gene. The CDR3: CASSRTMTPWQPQHF. CDR3 sequence (DNA): TGTGCCAGCAGCCGTACAATGACACCGTGGCAGCCCCAGCATTTT.

The V and J genes are TRBV6-5 and TRBJ1-1, with D possibly being TRBD1 (5 bases). V shed 7 bases and J shed 3 bases, with 18 bases lying between them. This CDR3 has 15 amino acids. The germline V gene has CDR1 MNHEY and CDR2 SVGAGI. CDR3 region: CASTRTPGRYTEAFF. The CDR3 nucleotides are TGTGCCAGCACCAGAACCCCAGGGCGGTACACTGAAGCTTTCTTT.